These 15 T cell receptor beta chains came from one sample sequenced in a study of GPR56 and killer-like receptors on CD4 memory cells. Reprocessing the reads, TCRdb reports a single entry for every CDR3 protein and omits DNA. The sample yields under 1,500 distinct CDR3 sequences, of which the top ten take up 10% to 15%. Sorting by FACS used killer cell lectin-like receptor and GPR56 expression to define five CD4+ populations. The sequencing input was memory CD4+ T cells from blood. These receptors came from a human donor in good health.

The gene calls are TRBV20-1 and TRBJ2-7; the D call from TCRdb, TRBD1, cannot be confirmed without DNA. The germline CDR1 and CDR2 sequences are DFQATT and SNEGSKA (reference sequence). CDR3 length equals 17 residues. CDR3 sequence: CSARPDRGSFRTYEQYF.

This clonotype counts as large by frequency. CDR3 sequence: CAISVTGTGADSPLHF. This sequence joins TRBV10-3 and TRBJ1-6; with no DNA, the TCRdb D assignment of TRBD1 cannot be verified. CDR3 size: 16 residues. The germline V gene has CDR1 ENHRY and CDR2 SYGVKD.

CDR3 residues: CASSSDRGDTIYF. The chain uses TRBV11-2 and TRBJ1-3; there is no DNA to check the TCRdb D call of TRBD1. This CDR3 has 13 amino acids. Germline V CDR1 and CDR2: SGHAT, FQNNGV. Variable domain in full (rest from reference TRBV11-2 and TRBJ1-3): EAGVAQSPRYKIIEKRQSVAFWCNPISGHATLYWYQQILGQGPKLLIQFQNNGVVDDSQLPKDRFSAERLKGVDSTLKIQPAKLEDSAVYLCASSSDRGDTIYFGEGSWLTVV.

This clonotype is deemed medium-sized by its frequency. The genes are TRBV18 and TRBJ2-2. The germline V gene encodes CDR1 KGHSH and CDR2 LQKENI. The CDR3 length is 13 residues. The CDR3: CASSPPGTGELFF.

This clonotype is deemed large by its frequency. This rearrangement joins TRBV7-2 to TRBJ2-1. The germline CDR1 and CDR2 sequences are SGHTA and FQGNSA. This CDR3 comprises 15 residues. The CDR3 region is CASSQAGVTYNEQFF.

The V gene is TRBV2, the J gene TRBJ1-6; with no DNA, the TCRdb D assignment of TRBD1 cannot be verified. The CDR3 covers 16 residues. The germline V gene encodes CDR1 SNHLY and CDR2 FYNNEI. CDR3 protein: CASVNQGSSYNSPLHF.

By frequency, this clonotype is medium-sized (0.01 to 0.1%). V is TRBV5-1 and J is TRBJ1-1. CDR3 size: 14 residues. The germline V gene encodes CDR1 SGHRS and CDR2 YFSETQ. This CDR3 reads CASSLDGWDTEAFF.

This chain links TRBV11-2 with TRBJ1-3. The CDR3 has 15 residues. Germline lookup yields CDR1 SGHAT and CDR2 FQNNGV. The CDR3 here is CASSLGTWTGNTIYF.

This clonotype counts as large by frequency. V is TRBV18 and J is TRBJ2-5. Germline assignment: CDR1 KGHSH and CDR2 LQKENI. The CDR3 extends over 14 amino acids. The CDR3 is CASSPPAGEETQYF.

This clonotype is labeled medium-sized (0.01 to 0.1%) based on frequency. This chain links TRBV6-6 with TRBJ1-3; TCRdb reports TRBD1, a call that lacks DNA to check it against. The length of the CDR3 is 16 residues. The germline gives CDR1 MNHNY, CDR2 SVGAGI (reference sequence). The CDR3 protein is CASNGGQDGSGNTIYF.

The V call is TRBV20-1, the J call TRBJ1-2; lacking DNA, the TRBD1 call made by TCRdb goes unchecked. The CDR3 loop spans 14 amino acids. The germline V gene encodes CDR1 DFQATT and CDR2 SNEGSKA (reference sequence). This CDR3 reads CSARAPNKPSGYTF.

By frequency, this clonotype is large. This chain connects TRBV5-4 to TRBJ2-3; TCRdb picks TRBD1, but there is no DNA to check that call. CDR3 length: 14 amino acids. In germline, CDR1 is SGHNT, CDR2 YYREEE (reference sequence). This CDR3 reads CASSGHPLTDTQYF.

The chain couples TRBV20-1 to TRBJ1-2; the D call of TRBD1 rests on TCRdb alone, since no DNA is present to check it. The germline CDR1 and CDR2 sequences are DFQATT and SNEGSKA (reference sequence). The length of the CDR3 is 14 residues. The CDR3 loop reads CSALPGQGGYGYTF.

CDR3: CASTVGDNEKLFF. V usage is TRBV4-2 and J usage is TRBJ1-4. Per the germline V gene, CDR1 is LGHNA and CDR2 is YNFKEQ. The CDR3 is 13 residues long.

The rearrangement uses TRBV30 and TRBJ2-7. This CDR3 contains 13 residues. CDR1 GTSNPN and CDR2 SVGIG come from the germline V gene (reference sequence). CDR3 residues: CAWSVSLYYEQYF.